The T cell receptor beta chain described here comes from a study of early T cells in non-severe SARS-CoV-2 infection. Overall study findings and caveats: Lookups in VDJdb leaned toward anti-spike CD8 responses and missed private and CD4 specificities.

For this clonotype: What it recognizes is unknown.

In the library, individual cDNA molecules carried attached unique molecular identifiers. TCRdb re-called the 5' RACE reads through MiXCR, storing one row per CDR3 protein. Here the sample spans about 88,000 distinct CDR3 sequences, about 15% being singletons. The CDR3 covers 14 residues. The germline V gene encodes CDR1 GTSNPN and CDR2 SVGIG (reference sequence). The V end lost 2 bases, the J end lost 4 bases, and 13 bases lay between the germline ends. The receptor was isolated from an adult who was a healthcare worker with PCR-confirmed SARS-CoV-2 infection or an uninfected control (not recorded which). This chain joins TRBV30 and TRBJ2-3; unclear D gene. The specimen sequenced was whole blood. CDR3 loop: CAWSPFPRSDTQYF. The CDR3 DNA follows: TGTGCCTGGAGTCCCTTCCCCCGTTCAGATACGCAGTATTTT.